This TCR beta chain was retrieved from a study of OX40 agonist ivuxolimab in advanced cancers. Some clones are missing from TCRdb's copy, which holds only in-frame ones; the method was immunoSEQ multiplex PCR. The table shows about 81,000 clones, with about 92% occurring only once. The material was CD4+ or CD8+ T cells sorted from blood, obtained in a trial of the OX40 agonist ivuxolimab. The source is an adult with an advanced solid tumor such as melanoma, head and neck, liver or kidney cancer.

This CDR3 reads CASSSEDRDINQPQHF. For the CDR3, the DNA is TGTGCCAGCAGCTCAGAGGACAGGGACATCAATCAGCCCCAGCATTTT. This chain joins TRBV5-4 and TRBJ1-5; 8 positions match TRBD1. Looked up from germline, CDR1 is SGHNT and CDR2 is YYREEE (reference sequence). Trimming removed 3 bases from V and 3 bases from J; junction bases left unmatched: 8. This CDR3 is built from 16 residues.